This T cell receptor beta chain came from a study of technical replicates of blood from a few donors. Assay: immunoSEQ multiplex PCR; the TCRdb copy retains only in-frame clones and omits some. The top ten clones hold approximately 4% of a sample with under 35,000 clones, around nine tenths of them seen once. With 3 bases removed from V and 8 bases from J, the gap between germline ends came to 10 bases. The CDR3 spans 13 residues. CDR1 and CDR2 (germline): SEHNR, FQNEAQ (reference sequence). The clonotype originates from a human donor in good health. Some clones in this sample may be carry-over from other donors' samples. The rearrangement joins TRBV7-9 to TRBJ2-2; tentative D call: TRBD2 (6 bases). Source material: PBMCs. Here the CDR3 reads CASSFGGAGELFF. CDR3 bases: TGTGCCAGCAGCTTCGGGGGTGCTGGGGAGCTGTTTTTT.